The 11 T cell receptor beta chains reported below all come from one sample, sequenced in a study of blood T cell repertoires in COVID-19. The data were produced by immunoSEQ multiplex PCR, yet TCRdb's version contains in-frame clones alone and is incomplete. The repertoire holds several thousand clones, with around 88% as singletons. The sequenced sample consisted of peripheral blood. These TCRs come from a man between 65 and 85 years old with COVID-19, enrolled during active disease.

The rearrangement uses TRBV7-2 and TRBJ1-3; the D gene is possibly TRBD1 (6 bases). The CDR3 has 14 residues. V lost 4 bases to trimming and J lost 3 bases, with 10 bases between them. Looked up from germline, CDR1 is SGHTA and CDR2 is FQGNSA. CDR3 amino acids: CASSSPRGGNTIYF. The CDR3 DNA reads as TGTGCCAGCAGCTCTCCCAGGGGTGGAAACACCATATATTTT.

The V gene is TRBV6-1, the J gene TRBJ1-2; D uncertain. The germline CDR1 and CDR2 sequences are MNHNS and SASEGT. This CDR3 comprises 12 residues. V was cut by 1 base and J by 9 bases, with 9 bases left in between. The CDR3 DNA follows: TGTGCCAGCAGTGAAGGTTTTGGCAGCTACACCTTC. This translates into CASSEGFGSYTF.

The chain uses TRBV10-2 and TRBJ1-6; D gene unclear. The CDR3 totals 11 residues. Trimming took off 8 bases at V and 8 bases at J, with 7 bases between the two ends. The germline gives CDR1 WSHSY, CDR2 SAAADI. The CDR3 spells CASRSDSPLHF. CDR3 DNA: TGCGCCAGCCGGTCGGATTCACCCCTCCACTTT.

The chain has TRBV7-2 and TRBJ2-7; tentatively, D is TRBD2 (5 bases). The CDR3 runs to 13 residues. The ends were cut back, 4 bases at V and 1 base at J, with 8 bases in the middle. Germline V gives CDR1 SGHTA, CDR2 FQGNSA. CDR3 coding DNA: TGTGCCAGCAGCTCGGACTTTTCCTACGAGCAGTACTTC. Its protein product is CASSSDFSYEQYF.

This clone appeared once. The rearrangement uses TRBV2 and TRBJ1-2; TRBD1 aligns across 12 bases. The CDR3 has 18 amino acids. Germline CDR1 reads SNHLY; CDR2 reads FYNNEI. The V gene end was trimmed by 4 bases and the J gene end by 12 bases; junction bases not matched to a gene: 21. Here the CDR3 DNA reads TGTGCCAGCAGTGGAGTATTAATTCTAGGGGACAGGGGGCAGTGGGACACCTTC. Its protein is CASSGVLILGDRGQWDTF.

The chain links TRBV19 to TRBJ1-2; no clear D gene. V was clipped by 9 bases and J by 0 bases, with 17 bases between them. The germline CDR1 and CDR2 sequences are LNHDA and SQIVND (reference sequence). The CDR3 is made up of 15 amino acids. CDR3 DNA sequence: TGTGCCAGCTTAATCGCTAGCGGAGCTAACTATGGCTACACCTTC. As protein: CASLIASGANYGYTF.

The rearrangement uses TRBV7-9 and TRBJ1-4, with a tentative D call TRBD1 (6 bases). Trimming removed 5 bases at V and 3 bases at J, with 10 bases between. CDR1 is SEHNR and CDR2 is FQNEAQ in the germline V gene (reference sequence). CDR3 length equals 14 residues. CDR3 loop: CASSPGVPNEKLFF. The CDR3 nucleotides are TGTGCCAGCAGCCCAGGGGTCCCTAATGAAAAACTGTTTTTT.

The chain links TRBV6-2 or TRBV6-3 to TRBJ2-2, with TRBD1 identical over 9 bases. Trimming removed 2 bases from V and 2 bases from J; junction bases left unmatched: 3. The CDR3 contains 16 residues. Germline assignment: CDR1 MNHEY and CDR2 SVGEGT. The CDR3: CASSYTTGGNTGELFF. Here the CDR3 DNA reads TGTGCCAGCAGTTACACCACAGGGGGCAACACCGGGGAGCTGTTTTTT.

The count of this clone is one. The V gene is TRBV7-6, the J gene TRBJ2-3; possibly TRBD1 for D (5 bases). CDR1 and CDR2 (germline): SGHVS, FNYEAQ. This CDR3 spans 15 amino acids. V lost 3 bases and J 2 bases, leaving 12 bases between the germline ends. CDR3 sequence reads: CASSFLGAATDTQYF. The CDR3, as DNA: TGTGCCAGCAGCTTCCTAGGGGCAGCCACAGATACGCAGTATTTT.

The chain has TRBV11-2 and TRBJ2-1, with 8 nucleotides matching TRBD1. J gave up 3 bases and V 5 bases, and 12 bases lay outside the gene matches. This CDR3 has 17 residues. The germline CDR1 and CDR2 sequences are SGHAT and FQNNGV. For the CDR3, the DNA is TGTGCCAGCAGCGCCTATCAGGGGGCGAGAATCTACAATGAGCAGTTCTTC. Its translation: CASSAYQGARIYNEQFF.

This clone was counted only a few times. V gene TRBV10-1 combines with J gene TRBJ2-3; 10 positions agree with TRBD2. The V and J ends lost 2 bases and 1 base, in that order; junction bases with no gene match: 3. The germline V gene has CDR1 WNHNN and CDR2 SYGVQD (reference sequence). This CDR3 comprises 16 residues. The CDR3 spells CASSEVAGGGTDTQYF. CDR3 coding DNA: TGCGCCAGCAGTGAGGTAGCGGGGGGCGGCACAGATACGCAGTATTTT.